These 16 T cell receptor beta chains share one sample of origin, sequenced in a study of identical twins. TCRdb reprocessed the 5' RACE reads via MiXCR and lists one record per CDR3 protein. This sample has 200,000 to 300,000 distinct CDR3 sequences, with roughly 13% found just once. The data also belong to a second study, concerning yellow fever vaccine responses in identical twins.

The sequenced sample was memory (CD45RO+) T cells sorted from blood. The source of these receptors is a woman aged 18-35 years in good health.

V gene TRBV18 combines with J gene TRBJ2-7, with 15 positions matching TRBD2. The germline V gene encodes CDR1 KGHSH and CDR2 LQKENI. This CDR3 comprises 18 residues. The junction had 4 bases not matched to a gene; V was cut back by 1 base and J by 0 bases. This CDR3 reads CASSPLGLAGGLSYEQYF. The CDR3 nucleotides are TGTGCCAGCTCACCACTCGGACTAGCGGGAGGGCTCTCCTACGAGCAGTACTTC.

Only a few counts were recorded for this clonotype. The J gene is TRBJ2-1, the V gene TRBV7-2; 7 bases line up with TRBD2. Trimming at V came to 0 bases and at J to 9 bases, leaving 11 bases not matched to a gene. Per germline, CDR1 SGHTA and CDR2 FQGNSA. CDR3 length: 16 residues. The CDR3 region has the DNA TGTGCCAGCAGCTTAGCGTCCAGCGGGAAGGGGATTGAGCAGTTCTTC. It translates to CASSLASSGKGIEQFF.

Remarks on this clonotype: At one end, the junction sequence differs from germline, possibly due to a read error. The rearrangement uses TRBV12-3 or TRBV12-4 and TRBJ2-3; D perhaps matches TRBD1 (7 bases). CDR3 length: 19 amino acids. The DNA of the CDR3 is TGTGCCTGCAGTTTTCGGTCAGGGGGACTTAGTCGGTCCACAGATACGCAGTATTTT. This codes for CACSFRSGGLSRSTDTQYF.

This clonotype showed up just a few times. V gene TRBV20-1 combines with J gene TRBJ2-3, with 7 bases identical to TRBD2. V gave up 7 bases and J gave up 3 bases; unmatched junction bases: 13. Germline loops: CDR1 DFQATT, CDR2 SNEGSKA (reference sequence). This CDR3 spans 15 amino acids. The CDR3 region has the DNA TGCAGTGTCCCCATTGGCGGGAGTGGGACAGATACGCAGTATTTT. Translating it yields CSVPIGGSGTDTQYF.

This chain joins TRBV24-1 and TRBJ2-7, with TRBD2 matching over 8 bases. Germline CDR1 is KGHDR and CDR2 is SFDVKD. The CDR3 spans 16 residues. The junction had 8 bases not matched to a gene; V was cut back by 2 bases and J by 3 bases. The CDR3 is CATSDSGTSGVYEQYF. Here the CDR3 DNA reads TGTGCCACCAGTGATTCCGGGACTAGTGGAGTCTACGAGCAGTACTTC.

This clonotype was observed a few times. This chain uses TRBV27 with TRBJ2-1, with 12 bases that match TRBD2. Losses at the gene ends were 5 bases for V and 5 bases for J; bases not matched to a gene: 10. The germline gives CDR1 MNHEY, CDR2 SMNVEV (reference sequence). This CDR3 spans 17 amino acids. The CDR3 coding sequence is TGTGCCAGCAGTCCCCACAATCTAGCGGGGGGGAACAATGAGCAGTTCTTC. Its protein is CASSPHNLAGGNNEQFF.

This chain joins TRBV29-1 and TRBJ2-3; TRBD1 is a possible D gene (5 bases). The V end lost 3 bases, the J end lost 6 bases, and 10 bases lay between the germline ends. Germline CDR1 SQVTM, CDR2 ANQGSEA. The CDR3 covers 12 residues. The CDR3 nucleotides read TGCAGCGTTGATGTAGGGGTGGATACGCAGTATTTT. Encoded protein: CSVDVGVDTQYF.

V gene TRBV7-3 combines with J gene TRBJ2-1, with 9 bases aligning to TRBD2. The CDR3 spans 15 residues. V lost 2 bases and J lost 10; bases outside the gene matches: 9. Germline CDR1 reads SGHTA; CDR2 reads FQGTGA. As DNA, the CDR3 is TGTGCCAGCAGCTTACTGCGGGGGGGGTTGGGCGAGCAGTTCTTC. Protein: CASSLLRGGLGEQFF.

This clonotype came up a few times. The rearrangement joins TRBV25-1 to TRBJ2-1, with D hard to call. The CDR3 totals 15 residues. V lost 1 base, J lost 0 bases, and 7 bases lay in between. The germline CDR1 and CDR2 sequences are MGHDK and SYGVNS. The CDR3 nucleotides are TGTGCCAGCAGTGAATTGGGCGGCTCCTACAATGAGCAGTTCTTC. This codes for CASSELGGSYNEQFF.

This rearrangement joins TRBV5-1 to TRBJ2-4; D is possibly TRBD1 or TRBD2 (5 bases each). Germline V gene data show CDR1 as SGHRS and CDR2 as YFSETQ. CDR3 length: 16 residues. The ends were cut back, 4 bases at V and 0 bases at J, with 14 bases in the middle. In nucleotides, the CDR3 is TGCGCCAGCAGCCGTGAGGGGCCGCTAGCCAAAAACATTCAGTACTTC. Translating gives CASSREGPLAKNIQYF.

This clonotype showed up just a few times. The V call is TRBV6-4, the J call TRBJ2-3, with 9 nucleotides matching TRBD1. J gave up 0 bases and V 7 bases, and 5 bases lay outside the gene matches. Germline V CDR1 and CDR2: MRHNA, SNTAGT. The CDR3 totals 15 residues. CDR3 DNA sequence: TGTGCCAGCAATCCCGGGACAGGGAGCACAGATACGCAGTATTTT. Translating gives CASNPGTGSTDTQYF.

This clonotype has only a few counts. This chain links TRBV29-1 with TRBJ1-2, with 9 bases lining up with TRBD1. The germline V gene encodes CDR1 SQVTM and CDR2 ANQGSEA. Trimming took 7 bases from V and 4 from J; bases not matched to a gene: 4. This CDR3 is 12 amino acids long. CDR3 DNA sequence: TGCAGCGCCCCGGACAGGGGCTATGGCTACACCTTC. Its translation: CSAPDRGYGYTF.

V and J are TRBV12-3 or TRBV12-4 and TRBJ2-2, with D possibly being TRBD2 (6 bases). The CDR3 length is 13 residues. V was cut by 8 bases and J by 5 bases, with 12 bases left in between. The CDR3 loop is CASPPRGTGELFF. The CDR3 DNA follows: TGTGCCAGCCCCCCACGGGGGACCGGGGAGCTGTTTTTT.

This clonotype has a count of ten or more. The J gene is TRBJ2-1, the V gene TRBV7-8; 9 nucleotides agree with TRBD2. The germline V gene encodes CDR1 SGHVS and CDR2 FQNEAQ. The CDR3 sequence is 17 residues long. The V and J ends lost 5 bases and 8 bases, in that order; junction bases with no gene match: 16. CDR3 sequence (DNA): TGTGCCAGCAGCCGACGGGTAGCGGGGGCGTTATCGGATGAGCAGTTCTTC. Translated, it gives CASSRRVAGALSDEQFF.

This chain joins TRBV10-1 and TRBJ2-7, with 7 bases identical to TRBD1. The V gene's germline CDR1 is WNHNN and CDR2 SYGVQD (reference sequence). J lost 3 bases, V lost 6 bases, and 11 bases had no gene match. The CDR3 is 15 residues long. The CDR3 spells CASRPTRQGNYEQYF. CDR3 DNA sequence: TGCGCCAGCAGACCCACCCGACAGGGCAACTACGAGCAGTACTTC.

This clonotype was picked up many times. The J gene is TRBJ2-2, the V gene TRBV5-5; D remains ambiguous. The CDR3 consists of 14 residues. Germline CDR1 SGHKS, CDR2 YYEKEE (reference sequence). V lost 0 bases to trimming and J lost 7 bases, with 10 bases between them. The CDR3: CASSLDRANGELFF. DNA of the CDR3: TGTGCCAGCAGCTTGGATAGGGCGAACGGGGAGCTGTTTTTT.